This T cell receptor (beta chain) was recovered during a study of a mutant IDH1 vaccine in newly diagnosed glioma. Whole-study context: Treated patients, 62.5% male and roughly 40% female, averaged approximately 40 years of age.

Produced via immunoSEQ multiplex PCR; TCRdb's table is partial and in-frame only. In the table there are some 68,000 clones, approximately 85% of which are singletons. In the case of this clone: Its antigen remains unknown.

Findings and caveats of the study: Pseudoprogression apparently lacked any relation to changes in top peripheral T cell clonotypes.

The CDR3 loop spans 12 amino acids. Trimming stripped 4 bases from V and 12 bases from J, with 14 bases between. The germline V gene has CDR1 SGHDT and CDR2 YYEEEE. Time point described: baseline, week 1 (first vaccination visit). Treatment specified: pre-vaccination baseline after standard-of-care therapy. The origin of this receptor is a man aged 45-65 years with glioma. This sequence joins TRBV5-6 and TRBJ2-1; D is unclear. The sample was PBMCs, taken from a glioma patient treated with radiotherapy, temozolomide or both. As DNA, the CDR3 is TGTGCCAGCAGCCCCTCCGGTGTTGGGCAGTTCTTC. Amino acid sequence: CASSPSGVGQFF. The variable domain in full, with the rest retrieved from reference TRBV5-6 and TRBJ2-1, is DAGVTQSPTHLIKTRGQQVTLRCSPKSGHDTVSWYQQALGQGPQFIFQYYEEEERQRGNFPDRFSGHQFPNYSSELNVNALLLGDSALYLCASSPSGVGQFFGPGTRLTVL.